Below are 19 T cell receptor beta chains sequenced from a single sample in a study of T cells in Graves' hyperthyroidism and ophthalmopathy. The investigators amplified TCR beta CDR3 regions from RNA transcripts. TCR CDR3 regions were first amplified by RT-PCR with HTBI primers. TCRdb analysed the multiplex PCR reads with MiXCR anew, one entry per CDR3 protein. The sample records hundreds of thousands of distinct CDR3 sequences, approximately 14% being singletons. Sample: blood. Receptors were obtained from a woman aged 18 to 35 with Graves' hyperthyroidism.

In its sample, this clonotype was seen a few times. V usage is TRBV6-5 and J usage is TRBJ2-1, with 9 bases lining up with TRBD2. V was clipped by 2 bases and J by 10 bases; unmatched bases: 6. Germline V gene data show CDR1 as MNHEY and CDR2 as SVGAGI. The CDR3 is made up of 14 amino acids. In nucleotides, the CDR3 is TGTGCCAGCAGTTACAGTCCTAGCGGGGTCGAGCAGTTCTTC. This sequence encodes CASSYSPSGVEQFF.

The CDR3 region is CASSASTSGRETQYF. CDR3 DNA sequence: TGTGCCAGCAGCGCATCCACTAGCGGGAGAGAGACCCAGTACTTC. This chain links TRBV9 with TRBJ2-5; TRBD2 matches at 11 bases. The CDR3 extends over 15 amino acids. Trimming at V came to 3 bases and at J to 4 bases, leaving 5 bases not matched to a gene. In germline, CDR1 is SGDLS, CDR2 YYNGEE. The whole variable domain, remainder taken from reference TRBV9 and TRBJ2-5, is DSGVTQTPKHLITATGQRVTLRCSPRSGDLSVYWYQQSLDQGLQFLIQYYNGEERAKGNILERFSAQQFPDLHSELNLSSLELGDSALYFCASSASTSGRETQYFGPGTRLLVL.

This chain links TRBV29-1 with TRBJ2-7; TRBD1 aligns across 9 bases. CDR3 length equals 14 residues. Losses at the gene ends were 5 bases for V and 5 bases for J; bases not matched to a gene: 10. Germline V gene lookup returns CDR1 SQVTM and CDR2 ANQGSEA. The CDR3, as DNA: TGCAGCGTTCGAACACAGGGGGCGAACAACGAGCAGTACTTC. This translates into CSVRTQGANNEQYF.

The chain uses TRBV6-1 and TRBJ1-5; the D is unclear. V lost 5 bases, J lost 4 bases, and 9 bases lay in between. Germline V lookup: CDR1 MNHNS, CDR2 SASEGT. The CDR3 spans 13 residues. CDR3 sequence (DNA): TGTGCCAGCAGTCCCATTTTTAATCAGCCCCAGCATTTT. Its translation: CASSPIFNQPQHF.

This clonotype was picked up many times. As DNA, the CDR3 is TGTGCCAGCACCCCAACCGGCAGGTCGAACACTGAAGCTTTCTTT. This sequence encodes CASTPTGRSNTEAFF. The chain employs TRBV28 and TRBJ1-1; no reliable D call. From germline, CDR1 is MDHEN and CDR2 SYDVKM. V was clipped by 7 bases and J by 1 base, with 16 bases between them. The CDR3 has 15 amino acids.

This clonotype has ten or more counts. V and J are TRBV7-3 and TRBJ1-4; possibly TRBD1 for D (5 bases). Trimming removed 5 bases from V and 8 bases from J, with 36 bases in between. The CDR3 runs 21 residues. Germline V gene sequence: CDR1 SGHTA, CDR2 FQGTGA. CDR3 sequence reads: CASSQIEAGMDENTSSEKLFF. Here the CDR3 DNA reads TGTGCCAGCAGCCAAATTGAGGCAGGGATGGACGAAAATACTTCTTCGGAAAAACTGTTTTTT.

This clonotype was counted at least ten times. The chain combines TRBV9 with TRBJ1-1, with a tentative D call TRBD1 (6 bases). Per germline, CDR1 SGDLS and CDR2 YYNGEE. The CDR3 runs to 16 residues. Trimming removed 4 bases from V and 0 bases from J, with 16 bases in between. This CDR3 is CASSPHRDSMNTEAFF. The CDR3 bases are TGTGCCAGCAGCCCTCACAGGGACTCCATGAACACTGAAGCTTTCTTT.

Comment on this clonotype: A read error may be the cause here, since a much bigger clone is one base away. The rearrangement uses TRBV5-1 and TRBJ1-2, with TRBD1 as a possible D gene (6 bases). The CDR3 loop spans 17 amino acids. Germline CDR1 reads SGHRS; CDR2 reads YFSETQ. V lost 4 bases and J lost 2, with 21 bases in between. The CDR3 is CASSGTGTSRQNYGYTF. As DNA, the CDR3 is TGCGCCAGCAGCGGGACCGGGACATCAAGACAAAACTATGGCTACACCTTC.

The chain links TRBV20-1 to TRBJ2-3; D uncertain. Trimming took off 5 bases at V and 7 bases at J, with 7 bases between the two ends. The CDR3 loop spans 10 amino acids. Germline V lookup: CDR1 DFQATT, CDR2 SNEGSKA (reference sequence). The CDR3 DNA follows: TGCAGTGCTTGGCCGAATACGCAGTATTTT. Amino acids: CSAWPNTQYF.

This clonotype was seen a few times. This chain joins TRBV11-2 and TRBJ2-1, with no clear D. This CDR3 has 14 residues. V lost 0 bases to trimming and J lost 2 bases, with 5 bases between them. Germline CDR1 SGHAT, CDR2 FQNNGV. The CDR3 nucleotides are TGTGCCAGCAGCTTAGAGGCAGCCTACAATGAGCAGTTCTTC. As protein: CASSLEAAYNEQFF.

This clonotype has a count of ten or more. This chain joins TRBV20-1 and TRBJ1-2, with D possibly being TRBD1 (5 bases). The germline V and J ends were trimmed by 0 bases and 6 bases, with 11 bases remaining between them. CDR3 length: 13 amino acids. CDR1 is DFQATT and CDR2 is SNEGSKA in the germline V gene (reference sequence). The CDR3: CSARDSGLNGYTF. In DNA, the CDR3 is TGCAGTGCTAGAGATTCAGGGCTTAATGGCTACACCTTC.

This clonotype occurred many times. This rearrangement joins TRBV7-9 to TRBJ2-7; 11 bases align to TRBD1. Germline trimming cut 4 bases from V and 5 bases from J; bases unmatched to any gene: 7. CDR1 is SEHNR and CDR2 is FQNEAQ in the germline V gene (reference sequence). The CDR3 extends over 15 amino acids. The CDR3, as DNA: TGTGCCAGCAGCTCCCGGGACAGGGGGTTCCACGAGCAGTACTTC. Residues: CASSSRDRGFHEQYF.

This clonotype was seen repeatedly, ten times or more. Here the CDR3 reads CASSLTGTRETQYF. The CDR3 nucleotides read TGTGCCAGCAGTCTAACCGGGACCAGGGAGACCCAGTACTTC. This chain connects TRBV3-1 to TRBJ2-5; D is possibly TRBD1 or TRBD2 (5 bases each). Germline values: CDR1 LGHDT, CDR2 YNNKEL (reference sequence). Trimming removed 6 bases from V and 5 bases from J, with 16 bases in between. CDR3 length: 14 residues.

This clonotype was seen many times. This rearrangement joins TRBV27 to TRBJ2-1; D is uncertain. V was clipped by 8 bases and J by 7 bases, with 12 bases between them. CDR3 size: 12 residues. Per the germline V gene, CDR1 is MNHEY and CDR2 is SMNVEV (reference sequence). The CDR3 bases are TGTGCCAGCTATTCCCGGGTTAATGAGCAGTTCTTC. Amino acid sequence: CASYSRVNEQFF.

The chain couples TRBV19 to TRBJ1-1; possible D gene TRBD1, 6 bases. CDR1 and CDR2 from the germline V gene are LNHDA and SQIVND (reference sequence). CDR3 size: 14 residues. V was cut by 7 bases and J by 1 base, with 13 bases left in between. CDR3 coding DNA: TGTGCCAGTAATACACGGACAGCGAACACTGAAGCTTTCTTT. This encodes CASNTRTANTEAFF.

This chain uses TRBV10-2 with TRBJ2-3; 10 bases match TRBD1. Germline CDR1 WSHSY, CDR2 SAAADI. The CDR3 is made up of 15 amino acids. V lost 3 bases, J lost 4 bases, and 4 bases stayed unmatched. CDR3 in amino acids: CASSEAGTGADTQYF. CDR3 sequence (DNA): TGCGCCAGCAGTGAAGCAGGGACAGGGGCAGATACGCAGTATTTT.

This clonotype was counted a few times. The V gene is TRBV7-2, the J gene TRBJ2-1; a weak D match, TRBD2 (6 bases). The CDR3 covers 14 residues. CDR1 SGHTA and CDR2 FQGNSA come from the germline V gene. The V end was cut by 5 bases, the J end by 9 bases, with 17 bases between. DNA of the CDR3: TGTGCCAGCAGCCGAATGGGGACTGGCCTTGAGCAGTTCTTC. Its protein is CASSRMGTGLEQFF.

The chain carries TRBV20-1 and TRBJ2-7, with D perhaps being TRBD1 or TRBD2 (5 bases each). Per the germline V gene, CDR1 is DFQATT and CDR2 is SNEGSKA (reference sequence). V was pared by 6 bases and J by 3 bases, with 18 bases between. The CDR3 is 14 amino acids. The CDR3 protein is CSAKSAGTVYEQYF. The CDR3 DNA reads TGCAGTGCAAAGAGTGCAGGGACGGTCTACGAGCAGTACTTC.

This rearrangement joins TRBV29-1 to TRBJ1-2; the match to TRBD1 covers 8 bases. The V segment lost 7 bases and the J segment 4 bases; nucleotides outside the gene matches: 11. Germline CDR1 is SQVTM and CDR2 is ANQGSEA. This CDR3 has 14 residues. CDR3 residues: CSAAPTGVTYGYTF. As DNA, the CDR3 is TGCAGCGCCGCCCCGACAGGGGTTACCTATGGCTACACCTTC.